A single sample gave rise to the 23 T cell receptor beta chains below, sequenced in a study of blood T cell repertoires in COVID-19. Profiling relied on immunoSEQ multiplex PCR, and the TCRdb table lists in-frame clones only, not all of them. Altogether some 390,000 clones are present, more than 75% being singletons, with the ten largest covering roughly 2%. Sequences were obtained from peripheral blood. The receptors stem from a woman in her fifties or sixties with COVID-19, enrolled during active disease.

In its sample, this clone was seen a few times. V gene TRBV6-5 combines with J gene TRBJ1-6; TRBD1 might be the D (6 bases). The CDR3 contains 15 residues. Trimming stripped 8 bases from V and 6 bases from J, with 17 bases between. Looked up from germline, CDR1 is MNHEY and CDR2 is SVGAGI. CDR3 nucleotides: TGTGCCAGCTGCACCCAGGGGTTCGGTAATTCACCCCTCCACTTT. Its translation: CASCTQGFGNSPLHF.

Comment on this clone: Other DNA sequences in the sample encode the same CDR3. The V call is TRBV2, the J call TRBJ1-5; 8 bases line up with TRBD1. Germline CDR1 and CDR2: SNHLY and FYNNEI. The CDR3 runs 14 residues. Trimming took 6 bases from V and 6 from J; bases not matched to a gene: 7. The CDR3 is CASSGTGEIQPQHF. The CDR3 bases are TGTGCCAGCAGCGGGACAGGCGAAATTCAGCCCCAGCATTTT. Looking up the rest from reference TRBV2 and TRBJ1-5 gives the full variable domain: EPEVTQTPSHQVTQMGQEVILRCVPISNHLYFYWYRQILGQKVEFLVSFYNNEISEKSEIFDDQFSVERPDGSNFTLKIRSTKLEDSAMYFCASSGTGEIQPQHFGDGTRLSIL.

This clone was picked up one time. The V gene is TRBV3-1 (or the pseudogene TRBV3-2), the J gene TRBJ1-1; no firm D call. The germline CDR1 and CDR2 sequences are LGHDT and YNNKEL (reference sequence). Deletions cut 1 base from V and 1 base from J, with 10 bases between. The length of the CDR3 is 15 residues. The CDR3 sequence: CASSQVGRTNTEAFF. In DNA, the CDR3 is TGTGCCAGCAGCCAAGTGGGGAGAACGAACACTGAAGCTTTCTTT.

The chain uses TRBV5-1 and TRBJ1-4; D may be TRBD1 (5 bases). With 9 bases removed from V and 4 bases from J, the gap between germline ends came to 19 bases. Germline V gives CDR1 SGHRS, CDR2 YFSETQ. CDR3 length: 15 residues. CDR3 region: CATNPGDTGNEKLFF. The CDR3 nucleotides are TGCGCCACCAACCCGGGGGATACGGGTAATGAAAAACTGTTTTTT.

This chain joins TRBV6-5 and TRBJ2-1, with D perhaps TRBD1 (5 bases). V was trimmed by 5 bases and J by 8 bases, leaving 16 bases between them. This CDR3 has 14 residues. Looked up from germline, CDR1 is MNHEY and CDR2 is SVGAGI. The CDR3 nucleotides read TGTGCCAGCAGTCCACGTAGGGGCCGGGATGAGCAGTTCTTC. Its translation: CASSPRRGRDEQFF.

The chain couples TRBV2 to TRBJ1-2; the match to TRBD1 covers 9 bases. The CDR3 runs to 13 residues. Germline CDR1 and CDR2: SNHLY and FYNNEI. Unmatched junction bases numbered 8, after V lost 7 bases and J lost 8 bases. CDR3 sequence (DNA): TGTGCCAGCAAGGGGACAGGGCCCACCGGCTACACCTTC. This codes for CASKGTGPTGYTF.

V usage is TRBV7-3 and J usage is TRBJ2-3, with TRBD1 matching 9 bases. J was trimmed by 2 bases and V by 5 bases; bases with no gene match: 5. The CDR3 extends over 15 amino acids. Germline CDR1 SGHTA, CDR2 FQGTGA. The CDR3 region has the DNA TGTGCCAGCAGCCCGGGGACAGGGCTCACAGATACGCAGTATTTT. It codes for CASSPGTGLTDTQYF.

The chain uses TRBV29-1 and TRBJ1-5; D ambiguous. This CDR3 has 14 amino acids. Per the germline V gene, CDR1 is SQVTM and CDR2 is ANQGSEA. Trimming cost V 4 bases and J 4 bases, with 14 bases left between them. The CDR3 region has the DNA TGCAGCGTTGCAGGAACAGACCCTAATCAGCCCCAGCATTTT. It is translated as CSVAGTDPNQPQHF.

V and J are TRBV7-8 and TRBJ1-2; a weak D match, TRBD1 (5 bases). Germline lookup yields CDR1 SGHVS and CDR2 FQNEAQ. The CDR3 covers 14 residues. Trimming stripped 1 base from V and 4 bases from J, with 10 bases between. CDR3 nucleotide sequence: TGTGCCAGCAGCTTAGGGCAGGGTGGCTATGGCTACACCTTC. Translated: CASSLGQGGYGYTF.

The chain carries TRBV7-3 and TRBJ2-1; TRBD1 agrees at 10 bases. With 2 bases clipped from V and 6 bases from J, the junction kept 7 bases outside the gene matches. The germline V gene has CDR1 SGHTA and CDR2 FQGTGA. This CDR3 has 16 residues. DNA for the CDR3: TGTGCCAGCAGCTTAGAAGGGACAGGGGTCCGCAATGAGCAGTTCTTC. Residues: CASSLEGTGVRNEQFF.

V usage is TRBV13 and J usage is TRBJ1-2; maybe TRBD1 (5 bases). V was trimmed by 8 bases and J by 3 bases, leaving 16 bases between them. Germline V gene sequence: CDR1 PRHDT, CDR2 FYEKMQ (reference sequence). This CDR3 contains 14 residues. Written as DNA, the CDR3 is TGTGCCAGCGCTACGGGGGAAGGGTACTATGGCTACACCTTC. Translated, it gives CASATGEGYYGYTF.

The rearrangement uses TRBV6-5 and TRBJ2-1; 10 bases fit TRBD1. V shed 4 bases, J shed 2 bases, and the junction held 2 bases outside the gene matches. Germline loops: CDR1 MNHEY, CDR2 SVGAGI. CDR3 length: 15 amino acids. CDR3 protein: CASSSDRGAYNEQFF. In DNA, the CDR3 is TGTGCCAGCAGTTCGGACAGGGGGGCCTACAATGAGCAGTTCTTC.

The DNA of the CDR3 is TGTGCCAGTAGTATATCCAGGGGGAATCAGCCCCAGCATTTT. It yields the protein CASSISRGNQPQHF. The chain has TRBV19 and TRBJ1-5, with 7 bases lining up with TRBD1. The germline CDR1 and CDR2 sequences are LNHDA and SQIVND (reference sequence). V gave up 2 bases and J gave up 4 bases; unmatched junction bases: 2. The CDR3 length is 14 residues.

This clone was seen only a few times. The rearrangement uses TRBV2 and TRBJ2-7; D remains ambiguous. Germline V gives CDR1 SNHLY, CDR2 FYNNEI. CDR3 length: 12 residues. Trimming stripped 6 bases from V and 3 bases from J, with 9 bases between. CDR3 sequence: CASRLPYYEQYF. The CDR3, as DNA: TGTGCCAGCAGGCTACCCTACTACGAGCAGTACTTC.

V and J are TRBV27 and TRBJ2-7; 7 bases match TRBD1. The junction had 8 bases not matched to a gene; V was cut back by 6 bases and J by 6 bases. Germline-derived CDR1 and CDR2 are MNHEY and SMNVEV (reference sequence). This CDR3 spans 13 amino acids. The CDR3 region is CASRYEQGLEQYF. CDR3 sequence (DNA): TGTGCCAGCAGGTATGAACAGGGGCTCGAGCAGTACTTC.

This clone was found once. J is TRBJ2-3 and V is TRBV5-4; 9 bases align to TRBD2. J was trimmed by 6 bases and V by 4 bases; bases with no gene match: 6. Germline V gene sequence: CDR1 SGHNT, CDR2 YYREEE (reference sequence). CDR3 length equals 14 residues. Here the CDR3 DNA reads TGTGCCAGCAGCCCGGGACTAGCCGGGGATACGCAGTATTTT. Translated: CASSPGLAGDTQYF.

There are a few counts of this clone. The chain uses TRBV2 and TRBJ2-3; possible D gene TRBD2, 5 bases. Germline V gene lookup returns CDR1 SNHLY and CDR2 FYNNEI. CDR3 length: 13 amino acids. Deletions cut 7 bases from V and 4 bases from J, with 12 bases between. This chain's CDR3 is CASKRENADTQYF. CDR3 in DNA: TGTGCCAGCAAACGGGAAAACGCAGATACGCAGTATTTT.

This clone was counted once. This chain links TRBV14 with TRBJ2-7, with 9 bases that match TRBD1. There are 18 residues in the CDR3. In germline, CDR1 is SGHDN, CDR2 FVKESK. The junction had 15 bases not matched to a gene; V was cut back by 0 bases and J by 6 bases. The CDR3: CASSQDLFRDRDLGEQYF. Here the CDR3 DNA reads TGTGCCAGCAGCCAAGATCTCTTCCGGGACAGGGATCTTGGCGAGCAGTACTTC.

The chain employs TRBV10-3 and TRBJ1-5; D not certain. Germline V gene data show CDR1 as ENHRY and CDR2 as SYGVKD. V was shortened by 8 bases and J by 6 bases, with 17 bases between the two germline ends. The CDR3 has 14 residues. CDR3 sequence reads: CAISIGQEGQPQHF. CDR3 sequence (DNA): TGTGCCATCTCCATTGGGCAGGAGGGTCAGCCCCAGCATTTT.

The J gene is TRBJ1-1, the V gene TRBV27; a weak D match, TRBD1 (5 bases). This CDR3 region has 15 residues. The V end lost 2 bases, the J end lost 0 bases, and 10 bases lay between the germline ends. The germline CDR1 and CDR2 sequences are MNHEY and SMNVEV (reference sequence). The DNA of the CDR3 is TGTGCCAGCAGTTTAAGGGGTACCCTGAACACTGAAGCTTTCTTT. Translating it yields CASSLRGTLNTEAFF.

The rearrangement joins TRBV3-1 (or the pseudogene TRBV3-2) to TRBJ1-5, with 7 bases lining up with TRBD1. Germline assignment: CDR1 LGHDT and CDR2 YNNKEL (reference sequence). The CDR3 contains 14 residues. V was clipped by 4 bases and J by 6 bases; unmatched bases: 6. The CDR3 DNA follows: TGTGCCAGCAGCCCCCAGGGGGGTGGTCAGCCCCAGCATTTT. This encodes CASSPQGGGQPQHF.

J is TRBJ2-7 and V is TRBV7-9, with D possibly being TRBD1 (6 bases). Germline assignment: CDR1 SEHNR and CDR2 FQNEAQ (reference sequence). There are 14 residues in the CDR3. Trimming left V 5 bases short and J 1 base short, with 12 bases between. The CDR3 nucleotides read TGTGCCAGCAGCCGTCCGGACAGTTCCTACGAGCAGTACTTC. Translation: CASSRPDSSYEQYF.

The chain links TRBV6-5 to TRBJ2-3; the D gene is possibly TRBD2 (5 bases). Deletions cut 2 bases from V and 0 bases from J, with 9 bases between. The CDR3 spans 15 residues. Germline loops: CDR1 MNHEY, CDR2 SVGAGI. CDR3: CASSYDYISTDTQYF. The DNA for the CDR3 is TGTGCCAGCAGTTACGACTACATAAGCACAGATACGCAGTATTTT.